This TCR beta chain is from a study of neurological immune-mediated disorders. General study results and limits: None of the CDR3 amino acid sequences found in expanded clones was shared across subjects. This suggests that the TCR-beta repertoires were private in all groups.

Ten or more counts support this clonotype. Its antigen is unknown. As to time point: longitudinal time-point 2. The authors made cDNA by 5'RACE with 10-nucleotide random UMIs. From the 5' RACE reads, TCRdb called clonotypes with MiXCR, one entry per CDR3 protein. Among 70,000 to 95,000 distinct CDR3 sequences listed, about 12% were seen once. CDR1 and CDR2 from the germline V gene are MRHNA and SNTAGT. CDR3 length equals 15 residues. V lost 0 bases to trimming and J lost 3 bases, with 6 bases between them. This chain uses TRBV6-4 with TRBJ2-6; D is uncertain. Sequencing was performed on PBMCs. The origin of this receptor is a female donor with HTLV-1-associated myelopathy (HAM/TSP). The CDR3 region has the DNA TGTGCCAGCAGTGACTCTAGGGATGGGGCCAACGTCCTGACTTTC. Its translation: CASSDSRDGANVLTF.